The rows below give T cell receptor beta chains drawn from one sample of a study of blood T cell repertoires in COVID-19. Clones were sequenced by immunoSEQ multiplex PCR, and TCRdb holds only the in-frame ones, with some missing. The table has fewer than 200,000 clones, about four fifths seen once. Source material: peripheral blood. The receptors derive from a man aged 60 to 75 with acute or convalescent COVID-19. CDR3s include the opening cysteine and the closing phenylalanine or tryptophan. The D gene is left open where the match is weak. Size tells how often a clone was seen (once, few, many) or the class of an expanded clone, and some rows leave it out.

abundance | j_gene | v_gene | d_gene | CDR3aa | CDR3nt
few | TRBJ2-1 | TRBV3-1/TRBV3-2 | TRBD2 | CASSHSGRALGNEQFF | TGTGCCAGCAGCCATAGCGGGAGGGCCCTGGGGAATGAGCAGTTCTTC
. | TRBJ1-2 | TRBV10-1 | . | CASSEGRGPRGYTF | TGCGCCAGCAGTGAGGGCAGGGGCCCAAGAGGCTACACCTTC
. | TRBJ1-1 | TRBV2 | . | CASSIGGRQTEAFF | TGTGCCAGCAGTATCGGGGGGCGTCAGACTGAAGCTTTCTTT
. | TRBJ1-2 | TRBV7-9 | . | CASSLKQGEGYTF | TGTGCCAGCAGCTTAAAACAGGGTGAAGGCTACACCTTC
. | TRBJ2-3 | TRBV2 | TRBD2 | CASSEAQLAGEGRFTNTQYF | TGTGCCAGCAGTGAAGCGCAACTAGCGGGAGAAGGGCGGTTTACAAATACGCAGTATTTT
. | TRBJ1-2 | TRBV19 | . | CASKLSAGRMGYTF | TGTGCCAGTAAATTATCGGCAGGGAGGATGGGCTACACCTTC
few | TRBJ2-3 | TRBV6-5 | . | CATRTGKDTQYF | TGTGCCACCAGAACAGGCAAAGATACGCAGTATTTT
. | TRBJ1-6 | TRBV27 | TRBD1 | CASRLAGQGDSPLHF | TGTGCCAGCAGACTAGCGGGACAGGGCGATTCACCCCTCCACTTT
. | TRBJ2-3 | TRBV19 | TRBD2 | CASSIKSGGALDTQYF | TGTGCCAGTAGTATAAAAAGCGGGGGGGCCCTCGATACGCAGTATTTT
. | TRBJ2-7 | TRBV28 | TRBD1 | CASRPGGTGGTYEQYF | TGTGCCAGCAGGCCGGGGGGGACAGGGGGAACCTACGAGCAGTACTTC
. | TRBJ1-2 | TRBV19 | . | CASSIGGYYGYTF | TGTGCCAGTAGTATCGGAGGGTACTATGGCTACACCTTC
. | TRBJ1-5 | TRBV7-6 | TRBD1 | CASSSGQGNQPQHF | TGTGCCAGCAGCTCGGGACAGGGGAATCAGCCCCAGCATTTT
few | TRBJ1-5 | TRBV7-2 | . | CASSYQSNQPQHF | TGTGCCAGCAGCTACCAGAGCAATCAGCCCCAGCATTTT
. | TRBJ1-6 | TRBV7-3 | . | CASSATLNSPLHF | TGTGCCAGCAGCGCAACATTAAATTCACCCCTCCACTTT
. | TRBJ1-1 | TRBV30 | . | CAWSVRGRGNTEAFF | TGTGCCTGGAGTGTACGTGGCAGGGGGAACACTGAAGCTTTCTTT
. | TRBJ1-6 | TRBV18 | . | CASSPLKGGRNSPLHF | TGTGCCAGCTCACCATTAAAAGGGGGTCGGAATTCACCCCTCCACTTT
. | TRBJ2-7 | TRBV6-5 | . | CASSIDREASGQYF | TGTGCCAGCAGTATCGACAGGGAGGCCAGCGGGCAGTACTTC
. | TRBJ2-4 | TRBV10-3 | . | CATRSELAKNIQYF | TGCGCCACCAGATCGGAGCTAGCCAAAAACATTCAGTACTTC
. | TRBJ1-2 | TRBV10-3 | TRBD1 | CAISESGQGAGGYTF | TGTGCCATCAGTGAGTCCGGACAGGGGGCAGGGGGCTACACCTTC
. | TRBJ1-2 | TRBV11-2 | TRBD1 | CASSLDGTGDGYTF | TGTGCCAGCAGCTTAGATGGGACAGGGGATGGCTACACCTTC
once | TRBJ1-3 | TRBV19 | . | CASTLSGNTIYF | TGTGCCAGTACCCTCTCTGGAAACACCATATATTTT
. | TRBJ2-3 | TRBV19 | TRBD2 | CASSSPGTRSDTQYF | TGTGCCAGTAGTTCACCGGGGACTAGGTCAGATACGCAGTATTTT
. | TRBJ2-7 | TRBV28 | . | CASSFEQSFQAEQYF | TGTGCCAGCAGTTTCGAACAGTCGTTCCAGGCCGAGCAGTACTTC
. | TRBJ2-7 | TRBV19 | TRBD2 | CASSIGGGGGEQYF | TGTGCCAGTAGTATAGGCGGCGGGGGAGGCGAGCAGTACTTC
. | TRBJ2-7 | TRBV10-3 | TRBD2 | CAISPGRDEQYF | TGTGCCATCAGCCCGGGGAGGGACGAGCAGTACTTC
. | TRBJ2-7 | TRBV11-2 | . | CASSSTRESYEQYF | TGTGCCAGCAGCTCAACCAGGGAATCCTACGAGCAGTACTTC
. | TRBJ1-3 | TRBV15 | . | CATRTESSGNTIYF | TGTGCCACCAGGACAGAGAGCTCTGGAAACACCATATATTTT
. | TRBJ2-4 | TRBV27 | TRBD1 | CASSLSEGAVIQYF | TGTGCCAGCAGTTTAAGTGAGGGGGCGGTCATTCAGTACTTC
. | TRBJ1-5 | TRBV6-5 | . | CASSYSGSGNQPQHF | TGTGCCAGCAGTTACTCTGGTTCGGGCAATCAGCCCCAGCATTTT
. | TRBJ1-2 | TRBV28 | TRBD1 | CASSPPLGTGVYGYTF | TGTGCCAGCAGTCCCCCCTTGGGGACAGGAGTCTATGGCTACACCTTC
. | TRBJ2-7 | TRBV6-6 | . | CASSDRSGGNEQYF | TGTGCCAGCAGTGACAGGTCCGGAGGTAACGAGCAGTACTTC
. | TRBJ2-7 | TRBV30 | . | CAWSVIRGEQYF | TGTGCCTGGAGTGTAATACGGGGGGAGCAGTACTTC
. | TRBJ2-5 | TRBV18 | . | CASSPQRRGTYQETQYF | TGTGCCAGCTCACCCCAGCGGAGGGGAACGTACCAAGAGACCCAGTACTTC
. | TRBJ2-1 | TRBV24-1 | . | CATSDSRGAYNEQFF | TGTGCCACCAGTGATTCCAGGGGGGCGTACAATGAGCAGTTCTTC
. | TRBJ2-7 | TRBV4-3 | . | CASSQDGGTYEQYF | TGCGCCAGCAGCCAAGATGGGGGCACCTACGAGCAGTACTTC
. | TRBJ1-2 | TRBV12-3/TRBV12-4 | . | CASRDSNYGYTF | TGTGCCAGCAGGGACAGTAACTATGGCTACACCTTC
. | TRBJ2-1 | TRBV5-1 | TRBD1 | CASSAGTGERNEQFF | TGCGCCAGCAGCGCCGGGACAGGGGAAAGGAATGAGCAGTTCTTC
. | TRBJ2-7 | TRBV7-8 | TRBD2 | CASSLYGALAGYEQYF | TGTGCCAGCAGCTTATATGGGGCGCTAGCGGGGTACGAGCAGTACTTC
. | TRBJ1-6 | TRBV20-1 | . | CSASGGTREGSPLHF | TGCAGTGCTAGTGGCGGGACCCGGGAGGGTTCACCCCTCCACTTT
. | TRBJ2-7 | TRBV6-1 | . | CASSEFPGPTYEQYF | TGTGCCAGCAGTGAATTTCCAGGTCCTACGTACGAGCAGTACTTC
. | TRBJ1-3 | TRBV4-2 | TRBD1 | CASSQERQGALNTIYF | TGTGCCAGCAGCCAAGAAAGGCAGGGGGCCTTAAACACCATATATTTT
. | TRBJ2-5 | TRBV7-9 | TRBD2 | CASSRGLAETQYF | TGTGCCAGCAGCCGTGGACTAGCAGAGACCCAGTACTTC
once | TRBJ2-2 | TRBV10-1 | TRBD2 | CASREYPGLADAGELFF | TGCGCCAGCAGGGAATACCCTGGACTAGCGGACGCCGGGGAGCTGTTTTTT
once | TRBJ2-1 | TRBV7-6 | . | CASSLGSRPGNEQFF | TGTGCCAGCAGCTTAGGATCAAGGCCGGGCAATGAGCAGTTCTTC
. | TRBJ1-5 | TRBV7-8 | TRBD1 | CASSTMTGEQPQHF | TGTGCCAGCAGCACTATGACAGGGGAACAGCCCCAGCATTTT
. | TRBJ2-1 | TRBV6-4 | TRBD2 | CASPTWGLAGNEQFF | TGTGCCAGCCCCACCTGGGGACTAGCGGGGAATGAGCAGTTCTTC
. | TRBJ1-2 | TRBV7-8 | . | CASSPSGTTNYGYTF | TGTGCCAGCAGCCCTTCCGGGACAACTAACTATGGCTACACCTTC
. | TRBJ1-2 | TRBV4-1 | TRBD1 | CASSQADRGSYGYTF | TGCGCCAGCAGCCAGGCGGACAGGGGTAGCTATGGCTACACCTTC
. | TRBJ1-3 | TRBV6-6 | . | CASSAQVGSGNTIYF | TGTGCCAGCAGTGCACAGGTTGGCTCTGGAAACACCATATATTTT
. | TRBJ1-2 | TRBV3-1/TRBV3-2 | . | CASSQNERGGGYTF | TGTGCCAGCAGCCAAAACGAAAGGGGTGGCGGCTACACCTTC
. | TRBJ1-1 | TRBV7-9 | TRBD1 | CASSSRQGRSTEAFF | TGTGCCAGCAGCTCTAGACAGGGGCGGAGCACTGAAGCTTTCTTT
. | TRBJ2-2 | TRBV19 | TRBD2 | CASRRVAGGTGELFF | TGTGCCAGCCGCCGTGTAGCGGGGGGAACCGGGGAGCTGTTTTTT
. | TRBJ1-1 | TRBV18 | . | CASSPLQGMNTEAFF | TGTGCCAGCTCACCCTTACAGGGAATGAACACTGAAGCTTTCTTT
once | TRBJ2-1 | TRBV5-1 | TRBD2 | CASRLAGARYNEQFF | TGCGCCAGCAGGTTAGCGGGAGCGCGGTACAATGAGCAGTTCTTC
. | TRBJ1-3 | TRBV7-3 | . | CASSLNRDPNTIYF | TGTGCCAGCAGCTTAAACAGGGATCCGAACACCATATATTTT
. | TRBJ1-4 | TRBV25-1 | . | CAQGSLKRVFF | TGTGCGCAGGGGTCCTTGAAAAGGGTGTTTTTT
. | TRBJ2-2 | TRBV27 | . | CASSPLLLTGELFF | TGTGCCAGCAGTCCCTTACTGTTAACCGGGGAGCTGTTTTTT
. | TRBJ1-2 | TRBV6-6 | TRBD1 | CASTADRVLGTF | TGTGCCAGCACCGCAGACAGGGTGCTAGGTACCTTC
. | TRBJ1-5 | TRBV19 | TRBD1 | CASSGTGGRAVGNQPQHF | TGTGCCAGTAGTGGGACAGGGGGGAGGGCTGTCGGCAATCAGCCCCAGCATTTT